What follows are 10 T cell receptor beta chains derived from one specimen sequenced in a study of T cell responses to AZD1222 COVID-19 vaccine. The table came from immunoSEQ multiplex PCR; TCRdb's copy has only in-frame clones and leaves some out. The data show over 45,000 clones, about 86% seen once. The sample in question was peripheral blood, obtained on day 0 of AZD1222 vaccination. The receptors stem from an adult in good health.

V usage is TRBV6-5 and J usage is TRBJ1-5; 7 bases are shared with TRBD1. V lost 4 bases and J lost 7; bases outside the gene matches: 7. Germline CDR1 reads MNHEY; CDR2 reads SVGAGI. The CDR3 spans 14 residues. CDR3 coding DNA: TGTGCCAGCAGTTTACAGGGGAAAGGGCAGCCCCAGCATTTT. Translation: CASSLQGKGQPQHF.

The CDR3 region has the DNA TGTGCCAGCAGCCGTTGGTTAGGTAGCGGGAGGGCCGAAGAGACCCAGTACTTC. It is translated as CASSRWLGSGRAEETQYF. V and J are TRBV7-9 and TRBJ2-5; the match to TRBD2 covers 11 bases. Trimming at V came to 5 bases and at J to 3 bases, leaving 14 bases not matched to a gene. The CDR3 spans 18 residues. Germline V gene lookup returns CDR1 SEHNR and CDR2 FQNEAQ (reference sequence).

This clone was seen only a few times. This chain uses TRBV18 with TRBJ1-1, with D possibly being TRBD1 (5 bases). CDR3 length: 15 amino acids. V dropped 1 base and J dropped 0 bases, with 9 bases sitting between them. The germline V gene encodes CDR1 KGHSH and CDR2 LQKENI. The CDR3 DNA is TGTGCCAGCTCACCACAGTCGGGGGTGAACACTGAAGCTTTCTTT. Translating gives CASSPQSGVNTEAFF.

The V call is TRBV30, the J call TRBJ1-2; D is ambiguous. CDR3 length equals 13 residues. Germline V CDR1 and CDR2: GTSNPN, SVGIG (reference sequence). Trimming removed 0 bases at V and 4 bases at J, with 9 bases between. CDR3 region: CAWSVEASYGYTF. The CDR3 DNA sequence: TGTGCCTGGAGTGTGGAGGCCAGCTATGGCTACACCTTC.

This chain joins TRBV7-8 and TRBJ1-2, with 7 positions matching TRBD1. The trim removed 8 bases at V and 6 bases at J, leaving 9 bases unmatched. The CDR3 contains 13 residues. The germline V gene encodes CDR1 SGHVS and CDR2 FQNEAQ. CDR3 amino acids: CASGDRVSHGYTF. The CDR3 DNA follows: TGTGCCAGCGGAGACAGGGTGAGCCATGGCTACACCTTC.

This chain connects TRBV25-1 to TRBJ1-6; possible D gene TRBD1, 5 bases. Looked up from germline, CDR1 is MGHDK and CDR2 is SYGVNS. This CDR3 region has 16 residues. V was clipped by 6 bases and J by 3 bases, with 15 bases between them. Here the CDR3 DNA reads TGTGCCAGCAGCTGGGGCCAGGGCATCTATAATTCACCCCTCCACTTT. Protein product: CASSWGQGIYNSPLHF.

The chain carries TRBV5-1 and TRBJ1-6; D ambiguous. Trimming shortened V by 4 bases and J by 5 bases, and 16 bases separated the two germline ends. Germline loops: CDR1 SGHRS, CDR2 YFSETQ. The CDR3 covers 16 residues. The CDR3 nucleotides read TGCGCCAGCAGCGCGGACGGACCATTCAATAATTCACCCCTCCACTTT. Protein: CASSADGPFNNSPLHF.

V usage is TRBV6-1 and J usage is TRBJ2-1; 10 bases agree with TRBD2. J gave up 0 bases and V 4 bases, and 12 bases lay outside the gene matches. The CDR3 has 19 residues. Germline V gene sequence: CDR1 MNHNS, CDR2 SASEGT. CDR3 in amino acids: CASSGSTSGKVLSYNEQFF. Written as DNA, the CDR3 is TGTGCCAGCAGTGGAAGCACTAGCGGGAAAGTACTCTCCTACAATGAGCAGTTCTTC.

The J gene is TRBJ2-7, the V gene TRBV2, with D possibly matching TRBD2 (5 bases). CDR3 length: 14 residues. Germline V gene sequence: CDR1 SNHLY, CDR2 FYNNEI. Trimming took off 7 bases at V and 0 bases at J, with 13 bases between the two ends. Here the CDR3 reads CASKLALDSYEQYF. In DNA, the CDR3 is TGTGCCAGCAAGCTAGCCTTGGACTCCTACGAGCAGTACTTC.

The chain employs TRBV28 and TRBJ1-6; the D gene is possibly TRBD1 (6 bases). The CDR3 runs to 17 residues. CDR1 is MDHEN, CDR2 SYDVKM, per germline. Trimming took 5 bases from V and 1 from J, leaving 15 bases between them. The CDR3 DNA is TGTGCCAGCAGTCTCCTAGGGGGTGCTTCCTATAATTCACCCCTCCACTTT. Translated, it gives CASSLLGGASYNSPLHF.